These 32 T cell receptor beta chains were sequenced from one sample in a study of cytomegalovirus exposure and HLA in healthy donors. Primers for the PCR totalled 60 Vbeta and 13 Jbeta. Repertoires were generated with immunoSEQ multiplex PCR, while TCRdb's copy carries only in-frame clones and drops some. The table shows 150,000 to 200,000 clones, with around 80% occurring only once. Specimen: PBMCs. Every receptor here comes from a woman between 25 and 40 years old in good health and CMV-seropositive.

This clone was counted only a few times. J is TRBJ1-2 and V is TRBV11-2, with no clear D. This CDR3 is built from 15 residues. The germline gives CDR1 SGHAT, CDR2 FQNNGV. V lost 4 bases and J 8 bases, leaving 20 bases between the germline ends. CDR3 nucleotides: TGTGCCAGCAGCTCCATGCGGTCCCTTAGACGGGGCTACACCTTC. Its protein is CASSSMRSLRRGYTF.

The chain joins TRBV6-5 to TRBJ1-1, with D perhaps TRBD1 (6 bases). V lost 7 bases and J lost 4, with 13 bases in between. Germline values: CDR1 MNHEY, CDR2 SVGAGI. The CDR3 sequence is 13 residues long. The CDR3, as DNA: TGTGCCAGCACCTCGGGGGGCGGCACTGAAGCTTTCTTT. Its translation: CASTSGGGTEAFF.

The chain has TRBV7-2 and TRBJ1-1, with no clear D. Between the trimmed V and J ends, which lost 4 bases and 1 base, there was a span of 10 bases. Germline loops: CDR1 SGHTA, CDR2 FQGNSA. The CDR3 is 14 amino acids. The DNA for the CDR3 is TGTGCCAGCAGCTCCCGCGGGCCGAACACTGAAGCTTTCTTT. It encodes CASSSRGPNTEAFF.

The rearrangement links TRBV2 to TRBJ2-1, with 9 bases matching TRBD2. Germline loops: CDR1 SNHLY, CDR2 FYNNEI. This CDR3 has 17 amino acids. V dropped 7 bases and J dropped 7; count of bases not matched to a gene: 17. The CDR3 loop reads CASISPGEAGGPNEQFF. DNA for the CDR3: TGTGCCAGCATCTCCCCGGGGGAGGCGGGAGGGCCAAATGAGCAGTTCTTC.

This chain joins TRBV6-4 and TRBJ2-2, with TRBD1 matching 7 bases. Germline CDR1 and CDR2: MRHNA and SNTAGT. V shed 6 bases and J 3 bases; nucleotides not matched to a gene: 7. CDR3 length: 15 residues. CDR3 amino acids: CASSPGQEDTGELFF. Here the CDR3 DNA reads TGTGCCAGCAGCCCCGGACAGGAGGACACCGGGGAGCTGTTTTTT.

V and J are TRBV15 and TRBJ1-5; D gene uncertain. This CDR3 spans 14 amino acids. Per germline, CDR1 LNHNV and CDR2 YYDKDF (reference sequence). V was clipped by 2 bases and J by 3 bases, with 8 bases between them. CDR3: CATSRSRHNQPQHF. The CDR3 nucleotides read TGTGCCACCAGCAGATCCAGACACAATCAGCCCCAGCATTTT.

The chain is built from TRBV7-6 and TRBJ2-1; possible D gene TRBD1, 5 bases. Trimming left V 2 bases short and J 12 bases short, with 17 bases between. The CDR3 covers 14 residues. Germline V lookup: CDR1 SGHVS, CDR2 FNYEAQ. The CDR3 spells CASSLSEGERVQFF. In nucleotides, the CDR3 is TGTGCCAGCAGCTTAAGTGAAGGGGAAAGGGTGCAGTTCTTC. The complete variable domain, with remaining parts taken from reference TRBV7-6 and TRBJ2-1, reads GAGVSQSPRYKVTKRGQDVALRCDPISGHVSLYWYRQALGQGPEFLTYFNYEAQQDKSGLPNDRFSAERPEGSISTLTIQRTEQRDSAMYRCASSLSEGERVQFFGPGTRLTVL.

The V and J genes are TRBV5-6 and TRBJ2-3; D ambiguous. Trimming left V 0 bases short and J 0 bases short, with 11 bases between. The CDR3 totals 16 residues. CDR1 and CDR2 from the germline V gene are SGHDT and YYEEEE. The CDR3 is CASSLVSPFSTDTQYF. CDR3 nucleotides: TGTGCCAGCAGCTTGGTTTCCCCCTTTAGCACAGATACGCAGTATTTT.

V is TRBV30 and J is TRBJ2-2; 9 positions agree with TRBD1. Germline V lookup: CDR1 GTSNPN, CDR2 SVGIG (reference sequence). The CDR3 sequence is 15 residues long. V gave up 4 bases and J gave up 4 bases; unmatched junction bases: 7. The CDR3 DNA follows: TGTGCCTGGACCCTGACAGGGGGTGCCACCGGGGAGCTGTTTTTT. Protein product: CAWTLTGGATGELFF.

Only a few counts were recorded for this clone. This chain connects TRBV9 to TRBJ1-1; TRBD1 aligns across 8 bases. Germline CDR1 SGDLS, CDR2 YYNGEE. The CDR3 consists of 15 residues. After removal of 4 bases from V and 1 base from J, the junction contained 6 bases not matched to a gene. The CDR3 coding sequence is TGTGCCAGCAGCACTACCGGGACAGGGAACACTGAAGCTTTCTTT. It encodes CASSTTGTGNTEAFF.

This chain joins TRBV19 and TRBJ2-5, with TRBD2 identical over 7 bases. With 6 bases clipped from V and 5 bases from J, the junction kept 6 bases outside the gene matches. The germline V gene encodes CDR1 LNHDA and CDR2 SQIVND (reference sequence). CDR3 length: 13 residues. CDR3 DNA: TGTGCCAGTAGCGGGGGGTTGGGGGAGACCCAGTACTTC. Translating gives CASSGGLGETQYF.

V and J are TRBV19 and TRBJ2-7; 8 bases are shared with TRBD1. Trimming removed 7 bases from V and 2 bases from J; junction bases left unmatched: 7. CDR3 length equals 14 residues. Germline CDR1 and CDR2: LNHDA and SQIVND (reference sequence). CDR3 sequence reads: CASKPRQGTYEQYF. The CDR3 DNA is TGTGCCAGTAAACCGAGACAGGGGACCTACGAGCAGTACTTC.

The V call is TRBV5-4, the J call TRBJ2-1, with 9 bases aligning to TRBD1. CDR3 length: 13 residues. Germline trimming cut 10 bases from V and 8 bases from J; bases unmatched to any gene: 10. Germline CDR1 reads SGHNT; CDR2 reads YYREEE (reference sequence). The DNA of the CDR3 is TGTGCCGGACGGGGACAGGGTATCGATGAGCAGTTCTTC. It translates to CAGRGQGIDEQFF. Based on the CDR3 plus reference TRBV5-4 and TRBJ2-1, the full variable domain is ETGVTQSPTHLIKTRGQQVTLRCSSQSGHNTVSWYQQALGQGPQFIFQYYREEENGRGNFPPRFSGLQFPNYSSELNVNALELDDSALYLCAGRGQGIDEQFFGPGTRLTVL.

The chain employs TRBV5-1 and TRBJ2-5; no definite D call. The V and J ends lost 3 bases and 7 bases respectively, with 19 bases between them. This CDR3 comprises 15 residues. Germline CDR1 reads SGHRS; CDR2 reads YFSETQ. The CDR3 DNA reads as TGCGCCAGCAGCTCCGGAGCCGCCCACGTTAGGACCCAGTACTTC. This gives the protein CASSSGAAHVRTQYF. The variable domain in full, completed from reference TRBV5-1 and TRBJ2-5, reads KAGVTQTPRYLIKTRGQQVTLSCSPISGHRSVSWYQQTPGQGLQFLFEYFSETQRNKGNFPGRFSGRQFSNSRSEMNVSTLELGDSALYLCASSSGAAHVRTQYFGPGTRLLVL.

The chain has TRBV6-5 and TRBJ2-7, with 9 bases fitting TRBD1. V shed 6 bases, J shed 0 bases, and the junction held 3 bases outside the gene matches. Germline CDR1 MNHEY, CDR2 SVGAGI. This CDR3 comprises 14 residues. This CDR3 reads CASSPTGGSYEQYF. The CDR3, as DNA: TGTGCCAGCAGCCCGACAGGGGGCTCCTACGAGCAGTACTTC.

The chain links TRBV14 to TRBJ2-1; no clear D. V lost 4 bases and J 9 bases, leaving 19 bases between the germline ends. This CDR3 spans 15 amino acids. Germline V gene lookup returns CDR1 SGHDN and CDR2 FVKESK. CDR3 protein: CASSPEIVVGGEQFF. CDR3 in DNA: TGTGCCAGCAGCCCAGAGATCGTCGTCGGTGGTGAGCAGTTCTTC.

The sample holds one count of this clone. CDR3 nucleotide sequence: TGTGCCAGCAGCCCGTCGACAGGGATCTACGAGCAGTACTTC. Its protein is CASSPSTGIYEQYF. The chain carries TRBV7-8 and TRBJ2-7; 7 bases are shared with TRBD1. This CDR3 is 14 amino acids long. Germline V gene lookup returns CDR1 SGHVS and CDR2 FQNEAQ. V was pared by 5 bases and J by 3 bases, with 7 bases of the junction left unmatched. The variable domain in full, with the rest retrieved from reference TRBV7-8 and TRBJ2-7, is GAGVSQSPRYKVAKRGQDVALRCDPISGHVSLFWYQQALGQGPEFLTYFQNEAQLDKSGLPSDRFFAERPEGSVSTLKIQRTQQEDSAVYLCASSPSTGIYEQYFGPGTRLTVT.

V is TRBV2 and J is TRBJ2-1, with 15 bases fitting TRBD2. Germline assignment: CDR1 SNHLY and CDR2 FYNNEI. The CDR3 consists of 20 residues. V was clipped by 8 bases and J by 4 bases; unmatched bases: 18. The CDR3 protein is CASLRRTSGRASEVYNEQFF. The CDR3 region has the DNA TGTGCCAGCTTGCGTCGGACTAGCGGGAGGGCCAGTGAGGTTTACAATGAGCAGTTCTTC.

There are a few counts of this clone. The gene calls are TRBV10-3 and TRBJ2-3, with 14 bases fitting TRBD2. The CDR3 runs 16 residues. CDR1 ENHRY and CDR2 SYGVKD come from the germline V gene. J was trimmed by 7 bases and V by 2 bases; bases with no gene match: 5. The CDR3 nucleotides are TGTGCCATCAGTGAGCCTAGACTAGCGGGGGGGAATACGCAGTATTTT. Translating it yields CAISEPRLAGGNTQYF.

This clone was found a few times. The rearrangement joins TRBV29-1 to TRBJ1-5, with a possible D match to TRBD1 (6 bases). Germline CDR1 reads SQVTM; CDR2 reads ANQGSEA. This CDR3 is 13 amino acids long. V shed 7 bases and J shed 3 bases, with 13 bases lying between them. The CDR3 loop is CSAETGINQPQHF. The CDR3 bases are TGCAGCGCCGAAACAGGGATCAATCAGCCCCAGCATTTT.

This clone was observed a few times. The same CDR3 also results from other DNA sequences found in this sample. Here the CDR3 DNA reads TGTGCCAGCAGCAAGGACAGGGGTAACTATGGCTACACCTTC. Translation: CASSKDRGNYGYTF. The V and J genes are TRBV7-2 and TRBJ1-2; 9 bases match TRBD1. This CDR3 comprises 14 residues. With 5 bases clipped from V and 1 base from J, the junction kept 2 bases outside the gene matches. CDR1 is SGHTA and CDR2 is FQGNSA in the germline V gene. Combining the CDR3 with reference TRBV7-2 and TRBJ1-2 gives the whole variable domain GAGVSQSPSNKVTEKGKDVELRCDPISGHTALYWYRQSLGQGLEFLIYFQGNSAPDKSGLPSDRFSAERTGGSVSTLTIQRTQQEDSAVYLCASSKDRGNYGYTFGSGTRLTVV.

The rearrangement links TRBV27 to TRBJ2-7; 9 bases are shared with TRBD2. CDR1 is MNHEY and CDR2 is SMNVEV in the germline V gene (reference sequence). Trimming cost V 2 bases and J 5 bases; bases outside gene matches: 4. The CDR3 contains 14 residues. The CDR3 protein is CASSLAGGPHEQYF. The CDR3 DNA reads as TGTGCCAGCAGTTTAGCGGGAGGGCCCCACGAGCAGTACTTC.

In its sample, this clone was seen a few times. This chain joins TRBV5-6 and TRBJ1-1; the D gene is possibly TRBD1 (5 bases). This CDR3 region has 13 residues. Germline lookup yields CDR1 SGHDT and CDR2 YYEEEE. V lost 2 bases and J 2 bases, leaving 7 bases between the germline ends. The CDR3 loop is CASSLRGNTEAFF. The DNA for the CDR3 is TGTGCCAGCAGCTTAAGGGGTAACACTGAAGCTTTCTTT.

This rearrangement joins TRBV6-5 to TRBJ1-1; D possibly corresponds to TRBD1 (5 bases). This CDR3 is built from 16 residues. The V gene lost 0 bases and the J gene lost 5 bases, with 16 bases spanning the gap. CDR1 MNHEY and CDR2 SVGAGI come from the germline V gene. The CDR3 nucleotides read TGTGCCAGCAGTTACTCGTACAGGAGAATTCGAACTGAAGCTTTCTTT. This translates into CASSYSYRRIRTEAFF.

The V gene is TRBV18, the J gene TRBJ1-1; TRBD1 agrees at 12 bases. CDR1 is KGHSH, CDR2 LQKENI, per germline. J was trimmed by 0 bases and V by 4 bases; bases with no gene match: 3. The CDR3 covers 16 residues. In DNA form, the CDR3 reads TGTGCCAGCTCACGCGGGACAGGGGGCATGAACACTGAAGCTTTCTTT. Its protein product is CASSRGTGGMNTEAFF.

V gene TRBV25-1 combines with J gene TRBJ2-1, with TRBD2 matching 14 bases. Unmatched junction bases numbered 1, after V lost 3 bases and J lost 6 bases. CDR3 length equals 15 residues. Germline V CDR1 and CDR2: MGHDK, SYGVNS. CDR3 bases: TGTGCCAGCAGTGAGGGACTAGCGGGAGTCAATGAGCAGTTCTTC. This codes for CASSEGLAGVNEQFF.

The chain employs TRBV29-1 and TRBJ1-5; tentatively, D is TRBD1 (5 bases). Germline V gives CDR1 SQVTM, CDR2 ANQGSEA. This CDR3 has 12 residues. This CDR3 is CRGVVGNQPQHF. The CDR3 DNA follows: TGCCGGGGGGTGGTAGGCAATCAGCCCCAGCATTTT.

This chain joins TRBV9 and TRBJ2-5; a possible D gene is TRBD2 (6 bases). The V end lost 0 bases, the J end lost 1 base, and 10 bases lay between the germline ends. There are 15 residues in the CDR3. Germline lookup yields CDR1 SGDLS and CDR2 YYNGEE. Here the CDR3 reads CASSVVPSVQETQYF. DNA for the CDR3: TGTGCCAGCAGCGTAGTACCTAGCGTCCAAGAGACCCAGTACTTC.

This clone occurred a few times. The chain uses TRBV2 and TRBJ2-7; 7 bases are shared with TRBD1. There are 14 residues in the CDR3. Per the germline V gene, CDR1 is SNHLY and CDR2 is FYNNEI. With 8 bases clipped from V and 0 bases from J, the junction kept 7 bases outside the gene matches. The DNA for the CDR3 is TGTGCCAGCCGGGAAGCAGGGGGCTCCTACGAGCAGTACTTC. This gives the protein CASREAGGSYEQYF.

The chain uses TRBV6-1 and TRBJ1-1; D gene uncertain. V lost 6 bases and J lost 2, with 10 bases in between. Germline values: CDR1 MNHNS, CDR2 SASEGT. This CDR3 region has 13 residues. The CDR3 DNA is TGTGCCAGCAGAATACTTAAAAACACTGAAGCTTTCTTT. Translating gives CASRILKNTEAFF.

The chain carries TRBV11-3 and TRBJ2-7; tentatively, D is TRBD1 (5 bases). Trimming left V 1 base short and J 0 bases short, with 10 bases between. The CDR3 runs to 15 residues. In germline, CDR1 is SGHNT, CDR2 YENEEA. CDR3: CASSLVSGHSYEQYF. The CDR3 nucleotides are TGTGCCAGCAGCTTAGTGTCAGGGCACTCCTACGAGCAGTACTTC.

The chain carries TRBV5-6 and TRBJ2-7; 8 bases line up with TRBD1. CDR1 is SGHDT and CDR2 is YYEEEE in the germline V gene. V dropped 4 bases and J dropped 3; count of bases not matched to a gene: 0. This CDR3 has 12 amino acids. CDR3 region: CASSGQGYEQYF. CDR3 bases: TGTGCCAGCAGCGGACAGGGCTACGAGCAGTACTTC.